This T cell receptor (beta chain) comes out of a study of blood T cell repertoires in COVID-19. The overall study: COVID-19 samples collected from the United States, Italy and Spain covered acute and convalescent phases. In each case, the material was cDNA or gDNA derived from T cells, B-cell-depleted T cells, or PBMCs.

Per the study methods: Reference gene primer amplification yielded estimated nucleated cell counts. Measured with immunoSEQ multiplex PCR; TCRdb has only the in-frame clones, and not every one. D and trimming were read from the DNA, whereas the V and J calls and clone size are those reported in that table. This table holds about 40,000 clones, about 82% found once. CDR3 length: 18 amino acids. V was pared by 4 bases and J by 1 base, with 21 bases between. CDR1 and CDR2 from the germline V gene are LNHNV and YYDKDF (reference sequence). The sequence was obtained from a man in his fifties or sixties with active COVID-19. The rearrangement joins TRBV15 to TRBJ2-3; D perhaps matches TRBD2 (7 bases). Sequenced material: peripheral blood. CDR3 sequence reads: CATSTRGGGGSGTDTQYF. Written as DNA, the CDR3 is TGTGCCACCAGCACTCGAGGGGGGGGCGGGAGTGGCACAGATACGCAGTATTTT.